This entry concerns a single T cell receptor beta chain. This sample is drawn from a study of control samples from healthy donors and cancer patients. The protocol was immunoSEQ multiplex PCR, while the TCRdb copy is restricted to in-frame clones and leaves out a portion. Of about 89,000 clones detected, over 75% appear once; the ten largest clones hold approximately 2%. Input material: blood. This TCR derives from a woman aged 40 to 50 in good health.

Here the CDR3 reads CASSEEVARYSNQPQHF. CDR3 nucleotide sequence: TGTGCCAGCAGTGAAGAGGTGGCGCGGTATAGCAATCAGCCCCAGCATTTT. The V and J genes are TRBV2 and TRBJ1-5; the D is unclear. With 1 base removed from V and 0 bases from J, the gap between germline ends came to 13 bases. The CDR3 has 17 amino acids. The germline CDR1 and CDR2 sequences are SNHLY and FYNNEI. The variable domain in full, with the rest retrieved from reference TRBV2 and TRBJ1-5, is EPEVTQTPSHQVTQMGQEVILRCVPISNHLYFYWYRQILGQKVEFLVSFYNNEISEKSEIFDDQFSVERPDGSNFTLKIRSTKLEDSAMYFCASSEEVARYSNQPQHFGDGTRLSIL.